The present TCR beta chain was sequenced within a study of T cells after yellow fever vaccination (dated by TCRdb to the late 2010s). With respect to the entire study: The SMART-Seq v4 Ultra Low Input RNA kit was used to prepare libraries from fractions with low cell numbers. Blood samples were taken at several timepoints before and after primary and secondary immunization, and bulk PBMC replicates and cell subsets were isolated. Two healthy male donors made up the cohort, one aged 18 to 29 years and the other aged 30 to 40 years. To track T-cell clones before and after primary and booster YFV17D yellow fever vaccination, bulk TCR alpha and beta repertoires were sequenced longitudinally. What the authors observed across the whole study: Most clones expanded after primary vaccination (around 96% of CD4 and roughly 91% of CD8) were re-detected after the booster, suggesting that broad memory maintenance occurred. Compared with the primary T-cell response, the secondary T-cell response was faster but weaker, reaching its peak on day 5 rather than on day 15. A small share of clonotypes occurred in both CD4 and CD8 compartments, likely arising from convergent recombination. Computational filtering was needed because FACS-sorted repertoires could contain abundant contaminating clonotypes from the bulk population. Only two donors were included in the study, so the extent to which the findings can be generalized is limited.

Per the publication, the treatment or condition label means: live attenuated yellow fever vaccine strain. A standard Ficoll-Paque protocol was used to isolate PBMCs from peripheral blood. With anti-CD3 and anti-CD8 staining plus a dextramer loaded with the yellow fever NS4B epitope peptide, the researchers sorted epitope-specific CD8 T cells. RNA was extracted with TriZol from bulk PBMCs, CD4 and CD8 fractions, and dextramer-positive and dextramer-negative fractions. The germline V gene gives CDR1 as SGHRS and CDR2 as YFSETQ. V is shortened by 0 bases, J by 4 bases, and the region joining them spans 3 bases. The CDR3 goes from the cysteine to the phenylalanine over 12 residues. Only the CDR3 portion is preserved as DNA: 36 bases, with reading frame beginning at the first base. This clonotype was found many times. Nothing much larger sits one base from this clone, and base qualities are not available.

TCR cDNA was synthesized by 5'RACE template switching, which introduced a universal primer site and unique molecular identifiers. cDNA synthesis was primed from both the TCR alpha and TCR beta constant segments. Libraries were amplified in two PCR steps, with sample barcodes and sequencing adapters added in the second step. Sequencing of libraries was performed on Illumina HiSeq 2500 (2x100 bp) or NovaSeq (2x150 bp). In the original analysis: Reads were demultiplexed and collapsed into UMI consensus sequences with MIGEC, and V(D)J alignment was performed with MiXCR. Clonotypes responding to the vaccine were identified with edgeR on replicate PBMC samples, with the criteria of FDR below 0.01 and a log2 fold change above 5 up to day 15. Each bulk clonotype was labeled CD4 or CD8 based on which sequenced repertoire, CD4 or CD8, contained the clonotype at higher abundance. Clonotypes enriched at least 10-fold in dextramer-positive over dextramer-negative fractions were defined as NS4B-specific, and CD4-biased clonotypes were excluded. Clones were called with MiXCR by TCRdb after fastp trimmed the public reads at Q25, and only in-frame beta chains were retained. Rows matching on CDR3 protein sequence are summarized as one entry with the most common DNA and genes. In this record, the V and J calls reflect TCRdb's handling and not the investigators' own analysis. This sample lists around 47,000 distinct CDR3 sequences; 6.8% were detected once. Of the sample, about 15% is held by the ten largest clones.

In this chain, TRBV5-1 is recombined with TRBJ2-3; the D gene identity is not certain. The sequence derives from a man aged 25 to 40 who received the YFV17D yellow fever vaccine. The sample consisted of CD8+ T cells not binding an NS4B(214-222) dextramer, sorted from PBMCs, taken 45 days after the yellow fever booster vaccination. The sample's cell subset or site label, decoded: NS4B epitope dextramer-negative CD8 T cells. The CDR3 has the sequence CASSLESDTQYF. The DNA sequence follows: TGCGCCAGCAGCTTGGAGTCAGATACGCAGTATTTT.